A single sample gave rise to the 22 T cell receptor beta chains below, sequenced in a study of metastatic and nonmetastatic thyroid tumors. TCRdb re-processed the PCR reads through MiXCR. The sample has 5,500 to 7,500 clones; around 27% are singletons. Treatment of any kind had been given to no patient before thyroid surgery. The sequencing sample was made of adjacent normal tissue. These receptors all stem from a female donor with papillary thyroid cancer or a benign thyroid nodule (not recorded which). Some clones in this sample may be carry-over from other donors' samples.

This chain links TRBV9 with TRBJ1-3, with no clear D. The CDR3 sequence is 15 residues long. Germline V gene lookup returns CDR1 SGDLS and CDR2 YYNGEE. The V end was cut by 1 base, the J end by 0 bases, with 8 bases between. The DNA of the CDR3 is TGTGCCAGCAGCGTATGGGGAGACTCTGGAAACACCATATATTTT. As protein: CASSVWGDSGNTIYF.

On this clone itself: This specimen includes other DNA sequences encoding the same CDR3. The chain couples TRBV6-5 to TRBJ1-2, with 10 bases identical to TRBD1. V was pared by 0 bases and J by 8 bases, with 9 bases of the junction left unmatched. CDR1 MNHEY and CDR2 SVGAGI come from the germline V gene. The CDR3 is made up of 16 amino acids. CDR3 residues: CASSYSWTGGPGGYTF. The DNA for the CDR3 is TGTGCCAGCAGTTACTCATGGACAGGGGGTCCAGGGGGCTACACCTTC.

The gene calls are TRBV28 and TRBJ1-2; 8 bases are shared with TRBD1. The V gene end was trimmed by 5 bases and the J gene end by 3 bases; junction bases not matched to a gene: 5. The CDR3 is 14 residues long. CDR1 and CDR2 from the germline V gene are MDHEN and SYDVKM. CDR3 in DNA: TGTGCCAGCAGTAAACGGACAGGGCACTATGGCTACACCTTC. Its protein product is CASSKRTGHYGYTF.

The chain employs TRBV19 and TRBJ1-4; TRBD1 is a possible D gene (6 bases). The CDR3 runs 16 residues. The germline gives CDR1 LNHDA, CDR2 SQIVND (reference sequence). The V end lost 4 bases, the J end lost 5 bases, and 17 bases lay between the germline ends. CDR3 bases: TGTGCCAGTAGTAGCCGAACAGGGACCAGGAATGAAAAACTGTTTTTT. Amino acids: CASSSRTGTRNEKLFF.

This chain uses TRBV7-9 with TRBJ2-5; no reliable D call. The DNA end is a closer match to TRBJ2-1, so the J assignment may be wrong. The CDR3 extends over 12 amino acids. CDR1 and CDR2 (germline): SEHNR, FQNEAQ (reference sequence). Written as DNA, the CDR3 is TGTGCCAGCAGCTTAGAGCTCAATGAGCAGTTCTTC. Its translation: CASSLELNEQFF.

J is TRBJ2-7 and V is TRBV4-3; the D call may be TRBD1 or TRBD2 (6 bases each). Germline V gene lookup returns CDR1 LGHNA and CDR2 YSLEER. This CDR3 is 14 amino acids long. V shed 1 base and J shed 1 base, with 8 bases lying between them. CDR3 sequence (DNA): TGCGCCAGCAGCCAAGGGAGGGGGTCCTACGAGCAGTACTTC. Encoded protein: CASSQGRGSYEQYF.

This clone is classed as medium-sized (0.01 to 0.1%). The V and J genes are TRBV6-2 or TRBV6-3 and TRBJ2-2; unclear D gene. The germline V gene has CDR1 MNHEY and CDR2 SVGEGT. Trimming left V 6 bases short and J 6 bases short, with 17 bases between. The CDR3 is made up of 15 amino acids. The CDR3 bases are TGTGCCAGCAGAGACCTGTCGCTAACGGCCGGGGAGCTGTTTTTT. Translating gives CASRDLSLTAGELFF.

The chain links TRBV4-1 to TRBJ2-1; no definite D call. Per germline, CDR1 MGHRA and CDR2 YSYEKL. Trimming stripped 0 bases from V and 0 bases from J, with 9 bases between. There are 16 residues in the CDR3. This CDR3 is CASSQEQLSSYNEQFF. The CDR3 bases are TGCGCCAGCAGCCAAGAACAGTTAAGCTCCTACAATGAGCAGTTCTTC.

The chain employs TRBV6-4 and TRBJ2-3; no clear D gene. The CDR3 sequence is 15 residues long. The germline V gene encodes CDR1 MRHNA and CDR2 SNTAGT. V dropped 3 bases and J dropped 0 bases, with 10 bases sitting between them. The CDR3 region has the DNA TGTGCCAGCAGTGAAAGTGTTCGTAGCACAGATACGCAGTATTTT. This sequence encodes CASSESVRSTDTQYF.

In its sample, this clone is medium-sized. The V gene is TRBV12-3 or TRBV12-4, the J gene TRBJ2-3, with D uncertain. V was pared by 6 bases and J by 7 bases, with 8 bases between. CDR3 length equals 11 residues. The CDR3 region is CASRLFYTQYF. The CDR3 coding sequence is TGTGCCAGCAGGCTTTTCTATACGCAGTATTTT.

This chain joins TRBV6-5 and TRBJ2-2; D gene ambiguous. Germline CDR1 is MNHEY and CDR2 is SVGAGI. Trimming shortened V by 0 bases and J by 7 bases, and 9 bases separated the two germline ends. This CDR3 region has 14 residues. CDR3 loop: CASSYSSGGGELFF. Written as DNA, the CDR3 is TGTGCCAGCAGTTACTCGTCGGGTGGCGGGGAGCTGTTTTTT.

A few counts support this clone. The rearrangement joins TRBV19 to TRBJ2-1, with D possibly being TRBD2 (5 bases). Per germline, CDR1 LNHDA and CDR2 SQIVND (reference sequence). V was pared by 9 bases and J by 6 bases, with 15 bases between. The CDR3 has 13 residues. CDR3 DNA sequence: TGTGCCAGCTCGGGGATTGTTGTCAATGAGCAGTTCTTC. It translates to CASSGIVVNEQFF.

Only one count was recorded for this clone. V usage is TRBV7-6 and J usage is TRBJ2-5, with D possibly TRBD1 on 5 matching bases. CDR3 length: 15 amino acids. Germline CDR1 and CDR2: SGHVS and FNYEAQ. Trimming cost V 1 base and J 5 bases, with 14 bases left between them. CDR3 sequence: CASSLGAGNMETQYF. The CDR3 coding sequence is TGTGCCAGCAGCTTAGGGGCAGGGAATATGGAGACCCAGTACTTC.

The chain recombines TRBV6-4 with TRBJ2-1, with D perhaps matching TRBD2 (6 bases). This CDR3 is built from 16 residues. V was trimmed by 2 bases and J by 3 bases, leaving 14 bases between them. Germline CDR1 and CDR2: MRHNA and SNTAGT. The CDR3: CASSDPKREYYNEQFF. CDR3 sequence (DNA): TGTGCCAGCAGTGACCCCAAACGGGAGTACTACAATGAGCAGTTCTTC.

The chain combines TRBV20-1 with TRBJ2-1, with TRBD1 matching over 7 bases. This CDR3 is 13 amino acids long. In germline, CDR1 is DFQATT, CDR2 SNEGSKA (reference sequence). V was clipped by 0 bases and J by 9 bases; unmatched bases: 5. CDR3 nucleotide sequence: TGCAGTGCTAGAGATTCCAACAGGGGTGAGCAGTTCTTC. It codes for CSARDSNRGEQFF.

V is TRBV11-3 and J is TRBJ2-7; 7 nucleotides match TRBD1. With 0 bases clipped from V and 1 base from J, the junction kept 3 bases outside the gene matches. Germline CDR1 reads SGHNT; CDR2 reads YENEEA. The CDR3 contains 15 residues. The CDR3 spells CASSLEGTESYEQYF. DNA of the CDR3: TGTGCCAGCAGCTTAGAGGGGACAGAGTCCTACGAGCAGTACTTC.

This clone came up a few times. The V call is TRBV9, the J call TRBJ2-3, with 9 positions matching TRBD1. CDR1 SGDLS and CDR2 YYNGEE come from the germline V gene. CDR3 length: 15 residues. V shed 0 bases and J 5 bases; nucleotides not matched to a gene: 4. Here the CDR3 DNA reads TGTGCCAGCAGCGTAGAAGGGACAGGGAAAGATACGCAGTATTTT. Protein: CASSVEGTGKDTQYF.

This CDR3 is CASSSLGSDTDTQYF. DNA of the CDR3: TGTGCCAGCAGCTCCCTCGGGAGCGACACAGATACGCAGTATTTT. The chain combines TRBV13 with TRBJ2-3; a weak D match, TRBD2 (6 bases). The germline CDR1 and CDR2 sequences are PRHDT and FYEKMQ (reference sequence). There are 15 residues in the CDR3. The V and J ends lost 4 bases and 2 bases respectively, with 13 bases between them.

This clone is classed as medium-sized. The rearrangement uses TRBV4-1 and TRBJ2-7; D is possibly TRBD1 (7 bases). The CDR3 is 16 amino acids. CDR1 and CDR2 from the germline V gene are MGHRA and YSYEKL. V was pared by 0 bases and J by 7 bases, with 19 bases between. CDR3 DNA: TGCGCCAGCAGCCAAGATAGGGCGGGGCCCAGGGGGGAGCAGTACTTC. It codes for CASSQDRAGPRGEQYF.

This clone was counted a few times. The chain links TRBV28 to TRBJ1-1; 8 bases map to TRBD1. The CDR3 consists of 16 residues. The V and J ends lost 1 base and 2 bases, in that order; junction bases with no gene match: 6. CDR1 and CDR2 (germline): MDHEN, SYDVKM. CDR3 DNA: TGTGCCAGCAGTTTATTCGGACAGGGAAGAAACACTGAAGCTTTCTTT. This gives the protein CASSLFGQGRNTEAFF.

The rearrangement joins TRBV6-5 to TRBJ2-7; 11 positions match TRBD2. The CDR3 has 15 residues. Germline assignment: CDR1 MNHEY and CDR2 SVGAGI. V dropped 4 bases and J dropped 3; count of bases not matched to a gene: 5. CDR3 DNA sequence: TGTGCCAGCAGTTGGATAGCGGGAGGGGGCTACGAGCAGTACTTC. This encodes CASSWIAGGGYEQYF.

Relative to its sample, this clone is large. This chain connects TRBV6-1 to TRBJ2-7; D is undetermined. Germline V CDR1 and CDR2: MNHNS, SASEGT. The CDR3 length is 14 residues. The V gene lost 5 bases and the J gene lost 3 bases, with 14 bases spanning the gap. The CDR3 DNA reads TGTGCCAGCAGTTCGGGCAGTTCAAGCTACGAGCAGTACTTC. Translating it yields CASSSGSSSYEQYF.